This is a list of T cell receptor beta chains from one sample in a study of T cells in Graves' hyperthyroidism and ophthalmopathy. MiXCR was run by TCRdb on the multiplex PCR reads, yielding one entry per CDR3 protein. Of 400,000 to 600,000 distinct CDR3 sequences in the sample, roughly 15% are singletons; the top ten hold approximately 30%. Sample: blood. The receptors stem from a woman in her 30s with Graves' ophthalmopathy. CDR3s include the opening cysteine and the closing phenylalanine or tryptophan. D genes are given only for firm matches. Clone size appears in some rows only: once, few, many, or a class for an expanded clone.

>TRBJ2-5|TRBV6-1|TRBD2|many
CASGRAGQETQYF
TGTGCCAGCGGGAGGGCTGGGCAAGAGACCCAGTACTTC
>TRBJ2-1|TRBV12-5|-|-
CASGLVTNSYNEQFF
TGTGCTAGTGGTTTGGTGACAAACTCCTACAATGAGCAGTTCTTC
>TRBJ2-7|TRBV2|-|many
CASSGGLVNEQYF
TGTGCCAGCAGTGGAGGGTTGGTGAACGAGCAGTACTTC
>TRBJ2-3|TRBV7-3|TRBD1|-
CASSFAPGQGADTQYF
TGTGCCAGCAGCTTTGCTCCGGGACAGGGCGCCGATACGCAGTATTTT
>TRBJ2-1|TRBV30|-|-
CAWSAVATSYNEQFF
TGTGCCTGGAGTGCCGTAGCCACCAGTTACAATGAGCAGTTCTTC
>TRBJ2-2|TRBV27|TRBD2|-
CASSPWTSGSAGELFF
TGTGCCAGCAGTCCGTGGACTAGCGGGAGTGCCGGGGAGCTGTTTTTT
>TRBJ2-7|TRBV20-1|TRBD2|many
CSAPGTSGSRTYEQYF
TGCAGTGCCCCGGGGACTAGCGGGAGCCGGACCTACGAGCAGTACTTC
>TRBJ1-4|TRBV10-3|TRBD1|-
CAISESSIQGEHEKLFF
TGTGCCATCAGTGAGTCGAGTATTCAGGGGGAACATGAAAAACTGTTTTTT
>TRBJ2-1|TRBV20-1|-|-
CSARDQGPRAYNEQFF
TGCAGTGCTAGAGATCAGGGCCCCAGAGCCTACAATGAGCAGTTCTTC
>TRBJ2-1|TRBV10-3|TRBD1|many
CAIKRGQGAGNEQFF
TGTGCCATAAAGCGAGGGCAGGGGGCAGGGAATGAGCAGTTCTTC
>TRBJ2-4|TRBV4-3|-|few
CASSQDRVNIQYF
TGCGCCAGCAGCCAAGACAGGGTAAACATTCAGTACTTC
>TRBJ1-5|TRBV27|TRBD1|once
CASSWTGQSNQPQHF
TGTGCCAGCAGTTGGACAGGTCAAAGCAATCAGCCCCAGCATTTT
>TRBJ2-3|TRBV20-1|TRBD2|-
CSAGTSGSGTQYF
TGCAGTGCTGGGACTAGCGGGAGCGGTACGCAGTATTTT
>TRBJ2-7|TRBV20-1|-|many
CSAREIAAQYF
TGCAGTGCTAGAGAAATAGCCGCGCAGTACTTC
>TRBJ1-1|TRBV5-1|-|few
CASSLEGRSEAFF
TGCGCCAGCAGCTTGGAAGGTCGCAGTGAAGCTTTCTTT
>TRBJ2-6|TRBV2|-|many
CASNFELIGANVLTF
TGTGCCAGCAATTTTGAGTTAATTGGGGCCAACGTCCTGACTTTC
>TRBJ2-2|TRBV28|TRBD1|-
CASSTSTGTGPAGELFF
TGTGCCAGCAGTACCTCAACCGGGACAGGGCCGGCCGGGGAGCTGTTTTTT
>TRBJ1-1|TRBV28|-|many
CASHTLNTEAFF
TGTGCCAGCCACACATTGAACACTGAAGCTTTCTTT
>TRBJ1-1|TRBV28|TRBD1|many
CAGGGQGDTEAFF
TGTGCCGGCGGAGGACAGGGGGACACTGAAGCTTTCTTT
>TRBJ2-5|TRBV30|-|many
CAWSGLRGAQYF
TGTGCCTGGAGTGGTTTGCGAGGGGCCCAGTACTTC
>TRBJ1-6|TRBV25-1|-|-
CASSELGESPPHF
TGTGCCAGCAGTGAATTAGGGGAATCACCCCCCCACTTT
>TRBJ2-2|TRBV9|-|-
CASSVEPGDTGELFF
TGTGCCAGCAGCGTAGAGCCAGGGGACACCGGGGAGCTGTTTTTT
>TRBJ2-2|TRBV18|-|many
CASSTTGELFF
TGTGCCAGCTCAACAACCGGGGAGCTGTTTTTT
>TRBJ2-3|TRBV6-4|TRBD2|-
CASSGGRETDTQYF
TGTGCCAGCAGTGGCGGGAGAGAGACAGATACGCAGTATTTT
>TRBJ1-2|TRBV28|-|many
CASSFGSKGYGYTF
TGTGCCAGCAGTTTCGGCAGTAAAGGCTATGGCTACACCTTC
>TRBJ2-5|TRBV5-5|-|many
CASSPLGGLETQYF
TGTGCCAGCAGCCCCTTAGGGGGGCTTGAGACCCAGTACTTC